The 2 T cell receptor beta chains given below trace back to one sample, sequenced in a study of OX40 agonist ivuxolimab in advanced cancers. Some clones are missing from TCRdb's copy, which holds only in-frame ones; the method was immunoSEQ multiplex PCR. The sample has about 45,000 clones; 75% to 85% are singletons. This material consisted of CD4+ or CD8+ T cells sorted from blood, taken in a trial of the OX40 agonist ivuxolimab. The receptor source for this set is an adult with an advanced solid tumor such as melanoma, head and neck, liver or kidney cancer.

This clone was seen only once. J is TRBJ1-1 and V is TRBV5-1, with D possibly being TRBD1 (5 bases). Trimming removed 4 bases at V and 4 bases at J, with 14 bases between. Germline-derived CDR1 and CDR2 are SGHRS and YFSETQ. The CDR3 runs 14 residues. CDR3 DNA sequence: TGCGCCAGCAGCCCCCAGGGTTCGGGCACTGAAGCTTTCTTT. Translation: CASSPQGSGTEAFF.

The chain employs TRBV5-8 and TRBJ1-4; possible D gene TRBD1, 6 bases. V was pared by 3 bases and J by 4 bases, with 19 bases between. The CDR3 spans 17 residues. Germline V CDR1 and CDR2: SGHTS, YDEGEE. CDR3 region: CASSSLLRQAVNEKLFF. In nucleotides, the CDR3 is TGTGCCAGCAGCTCCCTACTAAGACAGGCGGTTAATGAAAAACTGTTTTTT. Supplemented by reference TRBV5-8 and TRBJ1-4, the full variable domain reads EAGVTQSPTHLIKTRGQQATLRCSPISGHTSVYWYQQALGLGLQFLLWYDEGEERNRGNFPPRFSGRQFPNYSSELNVNALELEDSALYLCASSSLLRQAVNEKLFFGSGTQLSVL.